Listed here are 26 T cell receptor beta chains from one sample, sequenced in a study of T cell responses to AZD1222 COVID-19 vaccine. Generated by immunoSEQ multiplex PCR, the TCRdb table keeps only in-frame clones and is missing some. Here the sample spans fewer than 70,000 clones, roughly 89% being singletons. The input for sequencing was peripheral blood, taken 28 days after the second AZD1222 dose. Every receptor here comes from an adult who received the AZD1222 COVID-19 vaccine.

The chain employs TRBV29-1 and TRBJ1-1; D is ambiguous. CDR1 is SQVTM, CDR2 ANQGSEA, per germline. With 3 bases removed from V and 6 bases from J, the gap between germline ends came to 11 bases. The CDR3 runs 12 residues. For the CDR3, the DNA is TGCAGCGTTGACGTTCTGTTGGCTGAAGCTTTCTTT. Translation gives CSVDVLLAEAFF.

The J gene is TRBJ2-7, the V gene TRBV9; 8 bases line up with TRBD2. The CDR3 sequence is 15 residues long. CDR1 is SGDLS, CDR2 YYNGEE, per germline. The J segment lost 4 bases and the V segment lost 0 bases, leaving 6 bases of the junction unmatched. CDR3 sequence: CASSVGGSGTYEQYF. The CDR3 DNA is TGTGCCAGCAGCGTAGGTGGTAGCGGGACTTACGAGCAGTACTTC.

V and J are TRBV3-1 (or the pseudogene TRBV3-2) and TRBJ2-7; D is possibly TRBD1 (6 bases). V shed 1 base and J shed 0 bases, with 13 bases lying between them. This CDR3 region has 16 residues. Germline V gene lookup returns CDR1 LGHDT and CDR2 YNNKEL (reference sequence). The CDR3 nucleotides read TGTGCCAGCAGCCAAGCCGGGACACGGAGCTCCTACGAGCAGTACTTC. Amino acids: CASSQAGTRSSYEQYF.

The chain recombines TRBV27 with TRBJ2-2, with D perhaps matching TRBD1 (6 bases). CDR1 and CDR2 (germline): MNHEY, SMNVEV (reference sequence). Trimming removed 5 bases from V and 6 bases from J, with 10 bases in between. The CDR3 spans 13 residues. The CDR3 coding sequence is TGTGCCAGCAGTCGACAGGATCCCGGGGAGCTGTTTTTT. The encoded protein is CASSRQDPGELFF.

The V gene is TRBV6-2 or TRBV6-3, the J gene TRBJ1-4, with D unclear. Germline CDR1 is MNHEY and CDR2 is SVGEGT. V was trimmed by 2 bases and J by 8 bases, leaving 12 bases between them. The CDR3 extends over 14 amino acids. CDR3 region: CASSYSAVVEKLFF. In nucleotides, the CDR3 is TGTGCCAGCAGTTACAGTGCAGTGGTGGAAAAACTGTTTTTT.

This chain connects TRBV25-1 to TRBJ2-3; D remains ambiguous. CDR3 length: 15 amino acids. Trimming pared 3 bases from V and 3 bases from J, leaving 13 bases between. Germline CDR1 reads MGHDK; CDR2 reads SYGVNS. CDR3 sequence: CASSDVVIGTDTQYF. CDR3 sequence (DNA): TGTGCCAGCAGTGATGTAGTAATCGGAACAGATACGCAGTATTTT.

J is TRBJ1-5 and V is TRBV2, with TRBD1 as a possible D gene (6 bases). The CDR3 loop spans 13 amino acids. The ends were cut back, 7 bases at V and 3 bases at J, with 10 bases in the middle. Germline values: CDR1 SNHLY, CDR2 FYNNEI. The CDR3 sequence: CASKGDINQPQHF. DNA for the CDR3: TGTGCCAGCAAAGGGGACATCAATCAGCCCCAGCATTTT. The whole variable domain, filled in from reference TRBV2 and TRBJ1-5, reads EPEVTQTPSHQVTQMGQEVILRCVPISNHLYFYWYRQILGQKVEFLVSFYNNEISEKSEIFDDQFSVERPDGSNFTLKIRSTKLEDSAMYFCASKGDINQPQHFGDGTRLSIL.

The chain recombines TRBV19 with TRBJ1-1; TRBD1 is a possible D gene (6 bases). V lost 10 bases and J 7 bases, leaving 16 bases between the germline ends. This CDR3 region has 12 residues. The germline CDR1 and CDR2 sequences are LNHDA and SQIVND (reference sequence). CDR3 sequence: CATTTNRDEAFF. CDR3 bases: TGTGCCACCACTACAAACAGGGATGAAGCTTTCTTT.

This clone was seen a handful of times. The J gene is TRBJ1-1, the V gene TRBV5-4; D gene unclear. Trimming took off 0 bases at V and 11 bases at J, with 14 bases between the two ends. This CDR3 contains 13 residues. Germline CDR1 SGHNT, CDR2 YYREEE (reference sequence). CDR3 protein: CASSLVGQFGAFF. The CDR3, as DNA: TGTGCCAGCAGCTTGGTTGGGCAGTTTGGGGCTTTCTTT.

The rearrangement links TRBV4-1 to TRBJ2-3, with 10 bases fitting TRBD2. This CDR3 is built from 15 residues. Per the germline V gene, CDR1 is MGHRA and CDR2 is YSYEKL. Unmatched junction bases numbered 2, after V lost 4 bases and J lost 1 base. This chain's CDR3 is CASSLGLAGTDTQYF. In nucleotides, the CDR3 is TGCGCCAGCAGCCTAGGACTAGCGGGCACAGATACGCAGTATTTT.

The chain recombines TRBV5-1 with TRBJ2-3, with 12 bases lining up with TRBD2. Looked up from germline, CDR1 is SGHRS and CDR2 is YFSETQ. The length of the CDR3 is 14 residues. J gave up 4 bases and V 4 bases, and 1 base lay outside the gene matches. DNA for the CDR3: TGCGCCAGCAGCCGGACTAGCGGGGCAGATACGCAGTATTTT. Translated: CASSRTSGADTQYF.

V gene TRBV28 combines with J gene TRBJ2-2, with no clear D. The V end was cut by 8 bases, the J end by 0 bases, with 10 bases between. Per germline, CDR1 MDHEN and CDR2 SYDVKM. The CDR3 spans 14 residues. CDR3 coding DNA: TGTGCCAGCGGGCGAGGCCCGAACACCGGGGAGCTGTTTTTT. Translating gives CASGRGPNTGELFF. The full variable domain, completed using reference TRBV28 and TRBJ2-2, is DVKVTQSSRYLVKRTGEKVFLECVQDMDHENMFWYRQDPGLGLRLIYFSYDVKMKEKGDIPEGYSVSREKKERFSLILESASTNQTSMYLCASGRGPNTGELFFGEGSRLTVL.

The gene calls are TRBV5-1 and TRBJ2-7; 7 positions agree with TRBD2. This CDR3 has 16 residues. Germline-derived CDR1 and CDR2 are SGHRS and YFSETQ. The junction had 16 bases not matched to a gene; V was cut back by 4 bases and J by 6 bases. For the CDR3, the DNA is TGCGCCAGCAGCCCCCCGGGGAGGGAGGGCCTCGGCGAGCAGTACTTC. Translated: CASSPPGREGLGEQYF.

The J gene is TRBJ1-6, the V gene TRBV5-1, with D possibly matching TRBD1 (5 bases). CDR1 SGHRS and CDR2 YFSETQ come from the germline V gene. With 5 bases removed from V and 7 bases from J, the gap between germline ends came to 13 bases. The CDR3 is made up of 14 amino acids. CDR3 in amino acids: CASSVGAENSPLHF. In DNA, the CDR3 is TGCGCCAGCAGTGTAGGGGCTGAAAATTCACCCCTCCACTTT.

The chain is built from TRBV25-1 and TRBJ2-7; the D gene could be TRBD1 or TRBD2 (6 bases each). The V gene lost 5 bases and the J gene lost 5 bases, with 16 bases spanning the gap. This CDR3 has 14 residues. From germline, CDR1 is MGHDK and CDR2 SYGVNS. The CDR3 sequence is CASSPPGALHEQYF. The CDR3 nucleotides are TGTGCCAGCAGTCCTCCGGGGGCGCTCCACGAGCAGTACTTC.

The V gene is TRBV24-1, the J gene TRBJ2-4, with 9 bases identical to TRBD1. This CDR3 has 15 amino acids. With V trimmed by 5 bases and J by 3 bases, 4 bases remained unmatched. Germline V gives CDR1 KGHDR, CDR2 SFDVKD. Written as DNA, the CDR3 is TGTGCCACCAGTGCCTGGACAGGGGTCAAAAACATTCAGTACTTC. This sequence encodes CATSAWTGVKNIQYF.

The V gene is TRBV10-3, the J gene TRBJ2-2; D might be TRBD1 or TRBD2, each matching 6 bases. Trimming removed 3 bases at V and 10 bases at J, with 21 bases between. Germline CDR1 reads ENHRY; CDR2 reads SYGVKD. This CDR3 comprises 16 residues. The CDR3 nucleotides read TGTGCCATCAGTGATTACGGGGGCCCCCGAAATGAGGAGCTGTTTTTT. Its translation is CAISDYGGPRNEELFF.

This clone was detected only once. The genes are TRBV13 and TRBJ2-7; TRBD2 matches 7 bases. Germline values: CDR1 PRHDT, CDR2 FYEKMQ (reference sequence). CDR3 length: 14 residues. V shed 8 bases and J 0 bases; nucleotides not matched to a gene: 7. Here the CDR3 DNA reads TGTGCCAGCGGCGGACTAGTTTCCTCCTACGAGCAGTACTTC. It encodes CASGGLVSSYEQYF.

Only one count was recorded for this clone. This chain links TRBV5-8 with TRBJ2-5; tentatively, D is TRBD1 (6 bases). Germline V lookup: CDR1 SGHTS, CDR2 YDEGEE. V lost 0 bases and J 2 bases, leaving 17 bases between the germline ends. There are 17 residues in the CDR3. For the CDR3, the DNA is TGTGCCAGCAGCTTGGTACAGGGAGCGTCCGGACAAGAGACCCAGTACTTC. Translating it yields CASSLVQGASGQETQYF. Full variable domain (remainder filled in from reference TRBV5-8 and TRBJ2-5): EAGVTQSPTHLIKTRGQQATLRCSPISGHTSVYWYQQALGLGLQFLLWYDEGEERNRGNFPPRFSGRQFPNYSSELNVNALELEDSALYLCASSLVQGASGQETQYFGPGTRLLVL.

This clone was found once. This CDR3 is CASSSDKGFYGYTF. Here the CDR3 DNA reads TGTGCCAGTAGTAGCGACAAGGGATTCTATGGCTACACCTTC. This chain connects TRBV19 to TRBJ1-2, with D unclear. Trimming stripped 4 bases from V and 4 bases from J, with 13 bases between. The germline V gene has CDR1 LNHDA and CDR2 SQIVND (reference sequence). The CDR3 consists of 14 residues. Based on the CDR3 plus reference TRBV19 and TRBJ1-2, the full variable domain is DGGITQSPKYLFRKEGQNVTLSCEQNLNHDAMYWYRQDPGQGLRLIYYSQIVNDFQKGDIAEGYSVSREKKESFPLTVTSAQKNPTAFYLCASSSDKGFYGYTFGSGTRLTVV.

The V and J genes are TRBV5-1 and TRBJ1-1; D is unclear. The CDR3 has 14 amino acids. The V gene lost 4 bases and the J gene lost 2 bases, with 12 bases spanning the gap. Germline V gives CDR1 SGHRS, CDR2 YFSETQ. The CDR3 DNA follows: TGCGCCAGCAGCCTACAACCGACCAACACTGAAGCTTTCTTT. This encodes CASSLQPTNTEAFF.

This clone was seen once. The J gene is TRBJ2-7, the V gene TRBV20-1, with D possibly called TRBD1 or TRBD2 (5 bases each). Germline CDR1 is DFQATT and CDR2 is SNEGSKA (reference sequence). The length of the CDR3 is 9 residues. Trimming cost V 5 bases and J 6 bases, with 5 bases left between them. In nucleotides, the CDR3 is TGCAGTGCTGGGGGCGAGCAGTACTTC. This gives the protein CSAGGEQYF.

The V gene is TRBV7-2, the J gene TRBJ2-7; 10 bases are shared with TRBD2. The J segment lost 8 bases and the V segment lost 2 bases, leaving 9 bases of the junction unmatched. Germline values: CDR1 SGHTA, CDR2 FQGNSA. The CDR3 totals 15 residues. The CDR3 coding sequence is TGTGCCAGCAGCTTAAGCACTAGCGGGATCCAGAAGCAGTACTTC. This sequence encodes CASSLSTSGIQKQYF.

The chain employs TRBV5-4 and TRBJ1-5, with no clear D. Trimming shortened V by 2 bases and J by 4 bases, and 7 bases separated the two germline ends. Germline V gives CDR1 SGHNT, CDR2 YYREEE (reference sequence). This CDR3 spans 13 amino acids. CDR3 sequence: CASSFDGNQPQHF. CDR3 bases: TGTGCCAGCAGCTTCGACGGGAATCAGCCCCAGCATTTT.

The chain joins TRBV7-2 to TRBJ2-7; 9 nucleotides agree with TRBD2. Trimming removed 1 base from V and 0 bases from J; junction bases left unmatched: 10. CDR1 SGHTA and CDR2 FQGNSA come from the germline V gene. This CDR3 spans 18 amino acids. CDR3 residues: CASSLGLAVGWRSYEQYF. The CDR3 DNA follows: TGTGCCAGCAGCTTAGGACTAGCGGTCGGTTGGCGCTCCTACGAGCAGTACTTC.

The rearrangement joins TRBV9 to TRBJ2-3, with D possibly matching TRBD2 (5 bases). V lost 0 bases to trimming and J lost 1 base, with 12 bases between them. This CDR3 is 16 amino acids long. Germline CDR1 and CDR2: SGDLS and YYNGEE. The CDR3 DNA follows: TGTGCCAGCAGCGTAGGTGGGAGAGGGCGCACAGATACGCAGTATTTT. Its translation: CASSVGGRGRTDTQYF.